The present T cell receptor (beta chain) was sequenced within a study of patients and donors after allogeneic stem cell transplantation. TCRdb used MiXCR to reprocess the RT-PCR reads, holding one entry per CDR3 protein. The sample lists approximately 410,000 distinct CDR3 sequences; around 16% were seen once. This clonotype was counted a few times. Germline CDR1 and CDR2: MGHRA and YSYEKL. Trimming shortened V by 2 bases and J by 0 bases, and 15 bases separated the two germline ends. This CDR3 is built from 17 residues. V usage is TRBV4-1 and J usage is TRBJ2-3; D is undetermined. The source is a human donor who was either an allogeneic HSCT recipient or a stem cell or donor lymphocyte infusion donor (not recorded which). It is not recorded whose cells these are; they may come from a transplant donor. The sequenced sample was blood, either unsorted or a sorted T cell fraction (not recorded which). This CDR3 is CASSQQPAPSSTDTQYF. CDR3 nucleotides: TGCGCCAGCAGCCAACAACCGGCCCCCTCTAGCACAGATACGCAGTATTTT.